Listed here are 13 T cell receptor beta chains from one sample, sequenced in a study of blood T cell repertoires in COVID-19. The protocol was immunoSEQ multiplex PCR, while the TCRdb copy is restricted to in-frame clones and leaves out a portion. The sample records around 140,000 clones, under 90% being singletons. The sample consisted of PBMCs or T cells enriched from blood (not recorded which). The receptors shown here come from a middle-aged man in a cohort exposed to, infected with or recovered from COVID-19 (not recorded which).

This clone was detected a few times. The DNA for the CDR3 is TGTGCCAGCGGGGGACAGGGATACACCGGGGAGCTGTTTTTT. Amino acids: CASGGQGYTGELFF. The chain couples TRBV9 to TRBJ2-2, with TRBD1 matching 9 bases. The CDR3 has 14 residues. J was trimmed by 3 bases and V by 7 bases; bases with no gene match: 4. The V gene's germline CDR1 is SGDLS and CDR2 YYNGEE. Together with reference TRBV9 and TRBJ2-2, the CDR3 gives the full variable domain: DSGVTQTPKHLITATGQRVTLRCSPRSGDLSVYWYQQSLDQGLQFLIQYYNGEERAKGNILERFSAQQFPDLHSELNLSSLELGDSALYFCASGGQGYTGELFFGEGSRLTVL.

This clone was seen once. The chain combines TRBV27 with TRBJ1-5; unclear D gene. CDR3 length: 13 residues. CDR1 is MNHEY and CDR2 is SMNVEV in the germline V gene (reference sequence). Trimming removed 1 base at V and 6 bases at J, with 7 bases between. CDR3 sequence: CASSLFLAQPQHF. The CDR3 region has the DNA TGTGCCAGCAGTTTATTCTTAGCTCAGCCCCAGCATTTT.

The chain links TRBV28 to TRBJ2-1, with TRBD2 matching over 11 bases. Germline V lookup: CDR1 MDHEN, CDR2 SYDVKM. J was trimmed by 0 bases and V by 5 bases; bases with no gene match: 9. This CDR3 contains 18 residues. CDR3 protein: CASSTDLTSGASYNEQFF. For the CDR3, the DNA is TGTGCCAGCAGTACTGACCTGACTAGCGGGGCCTCCTACAATGAGCAGTTCTTC.

This clone was seen only a few times. V and J are TRBV2 and TRBJ1-4, with D unresolved. Germline V gives CDR1 SNHLY, CDR2 FYNNEI. V was shortened by 6 bases and J by 8 bases, with 10 bases between the two germline ends. CDR3 length: 12 amino acids. CDR3 amino acids: CASRDQREKLFF. The DNA of the CDR3 is TGTGCCAGCAGGGATCAGAGGGAAAAACTGTTTTTT.

The chain recombines TRBV18 with TRBJ2-5; D possibly corresponds to TRBD1 (6 bases). The CDR3 covers 13 residues. The ends were cut back, 3 bases at V and 5 bases at J, with 10 bases in the middle. Germline assignment: CDR1 KGHSH and CDR2 LQKENI. This chain's CDR3 is CASSPGAAETQYF. The CDR3 DNA reads as TGTGCCAGCTCACCGGGGGCCGCGGAGACCCAGTACTTC.

The rearrangement joins TRBV5-1 to TRBJ1-4, with 11 bases identical to TRBD1. This CDR3 has 15 amino acids. The V segment lost 4 bases and the J segment 8 bases; nucleotides outside the gene matches: 7. The germline V gene has CDR1 SGHRS and CDR2 YFSETQ. The CDR3, as DNA: TGCGCCAGCAGCGGGACCGGGACAGGGGGGGAAAAACTGTTTTTT. This translates into CASSGTGTGGEKLFF.

The J gene is TRBJ1-1, the V gene TRBV29-1; 7 nucleotides align to TRBD1. V trimming: 8 bases; J trimming: 1 base; junction bases outside the gene matches: 10. This CDR3 spans 14 amino acids. Germline CDR1 is SQVTM and CDR2 is ANQGSEA. CDR3 coding DNA: TGCAGCACCCGACAGGGCGCTCAGAACACTGAAGCTTTCTTT. As protein: CSTRQGAQNTEAFF.

The table lists this clone with a few counts. The chain links TRBV28 to TRBJ1-1, with a possible D match to TRBD1 (5 bases). Germline CDR1 and CDR2: MDHEN and SYDVKM. This CDR3 region has 13 residues. V gave up 3 bases and J gave up 1 base, with 6 bases separating them. CDR3 amino acids: CASSLGQNTEAFF. Written as DNA, the CDR3 is TGTGCCAGCAGTTTGGGGCAGAACACTGAAGCTTTCTTT.

The chain employs TRBV14 and TRBJ2-3, with D perhaps TRBD2 (6 bases). V was shortened by 4 bases and J by 2 bases, with 13 bases between the two germline ends. This CDR3 comprises 15 residues. In germline, CDR1 is SGHDN, CDR2 FVKESK. The CDR3 loop is CASSLPGVLTDTQYF. Here the CDR3 DNA reads TGTGCCAGCAGCCTACCGGGAGTTCTCACAGATACGCAGTATTTT.

The V call is TRBV29-1, the J call TRBJ1-2; TRBD1 is a possible D gene (6 bases). V was shortened by 3 bases and J by 1 base, with 12 bases between the two germline ends. From germline, CDR1 is SQVTM and CDR2 ANQGSEA. The CDR3 spans 14 residues. The CDR3, as DNA: TGCAGCGTTGACAGGGGCGCGAGTAACTATGGCTACACCTTC. Its translation is CSVDRGASNYGYTF. Looking up the rest from reference TRBV29-1 and TRBJ1-2 gives the full variable domain: SAVISQKPSRDICQRGTSLTIQCQVDSQVTMMFWYRQQPGQSLTLIATANQGSEATYESGFVIDKFPISRPNLTFSTLTVSNMSPEDSSIYLCSVDRGASNYGYTFGSGTRLTVV.

V and J are TRBV7-2 and TRBJ1-1; D is unclear. The CDR3 runs 13 residues. Germline values: CDR1 SGHTA, CDR2 FQGNSA. Trimming left V 4 bases short and J 0 bases short, with 6 bases between. CDR3 residues: CASSSTVNTEAFF. CDR3 sequence (DNA): TGTGCCAGCAGCTCTACAGTGAACACTGAAGCTTTCTTT.

CDR3 protein: CASSVTGTTGYTF. The CDR3 nucleotides are TGTGCCAGCAGCGTCACCGGGACAACTGGCTACACCTTC. This chain links TRBV9 with TRBJ1-2, with D perhaps matching TRBD1 (6 bases). Germline V gene lookup returns CDR1 SGDLS and CDR2 YYNGEE. V was shortened by 2 bases and J by 7 bases, with 12 bases between the two germline ends. This CDR3 is built from 13 residues.

The V call is TRBV5-1, the J call TRBJ2-3, with 9 nucleotides matching TRBD2. The CDR3 is 15 amino acids. Per germline, CDR1 SGHRS and CDR2 YFSETQ. After removal of 0 bases from V and 4 bases from J, the junction contained 3 bases not matched to a gene. The CDR3 bases are TGCGCCAGCAGCTTGGCCGGCGGGGGGGCAGATACGCAGTATTTT. Protein sequence: CASSLAGGGADTQYF. The whole variable domain, filled in from reference TRBV5-1 and TRBJ2-3, reads KAGVTQTPRYLIKTRGQQVTLSCSPISGHRSVSWYQQTPGQGLQFLFEYFSETQRNKGNFPGRFSGRQFSNSRSEMNVSTLELGDSALYLCASSLAGGGADTQYFGPGTRLTVL.